This paragraph covers one TCR beta chain sequence. This entry is derived from a study of blood T cell repertoires in COVID-19. Study information: The cDNA or gDNA used as material had been derived from T cells, B-cell-depleted T cells, or PBMCs.

Method: immunoSEQ multiplex PCR; TCRdb's copy keeps in-frame clones and lacks some. There are approximately 210,000 clones in the sample; about 85% occur only once, and roughly a fifth lies in the top ten. Trimming cost V 5 bases and J 3 bases; bases outside gene matches: 9. Looked up from germline, CDR1 is SGHDT and CDR2 is YYEEEE. The CDR3 length is 15 residues. The genes are TRBV5-6 and TRBJ2-3; TRBD1 agrees at 7 bases. The receptor's source is a human donor in a cohort sampled during active COVID-19. Source material: peripheral blood. DNA for the CDR3: TGTGCCAGCAGGGTTGGGACAGTATGGACAGATACGCAGTATTTT. Protein: CASRVGTVWTDTQYF.